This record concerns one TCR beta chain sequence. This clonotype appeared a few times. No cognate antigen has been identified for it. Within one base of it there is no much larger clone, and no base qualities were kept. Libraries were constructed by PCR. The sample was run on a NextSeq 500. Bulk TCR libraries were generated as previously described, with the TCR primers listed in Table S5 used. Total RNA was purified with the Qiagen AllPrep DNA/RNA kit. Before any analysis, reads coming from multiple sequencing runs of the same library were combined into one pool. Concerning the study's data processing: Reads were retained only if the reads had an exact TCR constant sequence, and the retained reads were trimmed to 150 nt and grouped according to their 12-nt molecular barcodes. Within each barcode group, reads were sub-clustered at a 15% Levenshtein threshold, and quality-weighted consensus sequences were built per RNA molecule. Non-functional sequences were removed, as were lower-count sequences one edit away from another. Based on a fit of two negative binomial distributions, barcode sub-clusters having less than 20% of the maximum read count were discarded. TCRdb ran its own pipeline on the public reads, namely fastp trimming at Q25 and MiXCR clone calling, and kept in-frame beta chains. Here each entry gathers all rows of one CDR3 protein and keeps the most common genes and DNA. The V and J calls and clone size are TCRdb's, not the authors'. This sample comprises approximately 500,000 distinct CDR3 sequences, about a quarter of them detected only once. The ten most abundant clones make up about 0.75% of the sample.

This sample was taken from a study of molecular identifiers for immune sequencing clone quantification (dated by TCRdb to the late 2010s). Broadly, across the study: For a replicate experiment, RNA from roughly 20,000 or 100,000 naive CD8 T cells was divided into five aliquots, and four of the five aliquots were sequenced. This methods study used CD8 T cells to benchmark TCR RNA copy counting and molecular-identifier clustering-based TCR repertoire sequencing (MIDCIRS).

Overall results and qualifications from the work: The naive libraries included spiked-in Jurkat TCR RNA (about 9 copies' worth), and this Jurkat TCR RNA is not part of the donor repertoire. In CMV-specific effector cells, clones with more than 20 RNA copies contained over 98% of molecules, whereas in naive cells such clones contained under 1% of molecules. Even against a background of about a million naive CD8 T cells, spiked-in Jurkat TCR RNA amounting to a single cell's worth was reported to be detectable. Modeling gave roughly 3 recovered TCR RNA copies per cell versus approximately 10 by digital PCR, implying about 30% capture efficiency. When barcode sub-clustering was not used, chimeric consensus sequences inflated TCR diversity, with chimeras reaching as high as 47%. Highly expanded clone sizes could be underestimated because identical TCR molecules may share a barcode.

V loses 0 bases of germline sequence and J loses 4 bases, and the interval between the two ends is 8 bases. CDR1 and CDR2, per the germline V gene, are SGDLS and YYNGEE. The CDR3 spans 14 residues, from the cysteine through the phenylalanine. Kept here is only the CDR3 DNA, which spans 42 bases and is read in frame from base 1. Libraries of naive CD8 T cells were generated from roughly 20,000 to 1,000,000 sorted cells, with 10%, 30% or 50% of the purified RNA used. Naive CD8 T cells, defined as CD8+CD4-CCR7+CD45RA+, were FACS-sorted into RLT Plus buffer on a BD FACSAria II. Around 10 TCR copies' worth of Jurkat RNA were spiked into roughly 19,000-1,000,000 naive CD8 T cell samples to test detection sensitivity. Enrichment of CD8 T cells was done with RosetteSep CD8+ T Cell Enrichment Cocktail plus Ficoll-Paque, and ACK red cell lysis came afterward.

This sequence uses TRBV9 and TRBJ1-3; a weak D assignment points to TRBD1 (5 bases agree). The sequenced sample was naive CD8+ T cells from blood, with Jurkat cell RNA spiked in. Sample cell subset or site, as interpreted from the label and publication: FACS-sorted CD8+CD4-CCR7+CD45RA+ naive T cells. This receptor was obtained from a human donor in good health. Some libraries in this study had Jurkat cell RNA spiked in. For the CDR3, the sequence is CASSVGEGGNTIYF. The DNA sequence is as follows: TGTGCCAGCAGCGTAGGCGAGGGGGGAAACACCATATATTTT.